One and the same sample provided the 25 T cell receptor beta chains below, sequenced in a study of T cell responses to AZD1222 COVID-19 vaccine (dated by TCRdb to the early 2020s). Library generation was performed with the immunoSEQ multiplex PCR assay. The clones in this table, taken by TCRdb from immuneACCESS, are in-frame only. Not every clone is retained; where verified, under half of the shortfall comes from an unresolved V gene, and the cause of the rest is unknown. This sample gives around 76,000 clones in total; approximately 84% of them show up just once. The ten largest clones capture about 13% of the sample. The label giving this sample's time point can be read as: baseline before first vaccination. This sample comprised peripheral blood, obtained on day 0 of AZD1222 vaccination. The receptors shown here come from an adult in good health.

The chain joins TRBV7-3 to TRBJ1-6; unclear D gene. Germline values: CDR1 SGHTA, CDR2 FQGTGA. The V gene lost 7 bases and the J gene lost 8 bases, with 12 bases spanning the gap. CDR3 length equals 13 residues. The CDR3 reads CASTDKVYSPLHF. CDR3 DNA sequence: TGTGCCAGCACCGATAAAGTCTATTCACCCCTCCACTTT.

The chain uses TRBV19 and TRBJ2-5; 7 nucleotides match TRBD2. The V gene end was trimmed by 1 base and the J gene end by 5 bases; junction bases not matched to a gene: 4. This CDR3 is 14 amino acids long. Germline lookup yields CDR1 LNHDA and CDR2 SQIVND (reference sequence). CDR3 nucleotide sequence: TGTGCCAGTAGTATAGCGGGGGGAAAGGAGACCCAGTACTTC. Its translation: CASSIAGGKETQYF.

In DNA form, the CDR3 reads TGTGCCAGCAGCGTAGGGGGGACAGGGCATACCGGGGAGCTGTTTTTT. This sequence encodes CASSVGGTGHTGELFF. The chain recombines TRBV9 with TRBJ2-2; 9 nucleotides agree with TRBD1. CDR1 SGDLS and CDR2 YYNGEE come from the germline V gene. Trimming cost V 0 bases and J 5 bases; bases outside gene matches: 5. The CDR3 consists of 16 residues.

The chain employs TRBV2 and TRBJ2-3, with unresolved D. The CDR3 runs to 13 residues. Trimming took off 4 bases at V and 0 bases at J, with 5 bases between the two ends. Germline V CDR1 and CDR2: SNHLY, FYNNEI. The CDR3 nucleotides read TGTGCCAGCAGTGCTTCAAGCACAGATACGCAGTATTTT. Amino acid sequence: CASSASSTDTQYF.

Only a few counts were recorded for this clone. The chain uses TRBV21-1 and TRBJ2-7; TRBD2 is the table's D call and was not checked against the DNA. TRBV21-1 is a known pseudogene. The CDR3 consists of 11 residues. The CDR3 DNA follows: TGTGCCAGCAGCCAACTCTACGAGCAGTACTTC. Its protein product is CASSQLYEQYF.

This clone came up once. The CDR3 is CASSDPAFYEQYF. The DNA of the CDR3 is TGCGCCAGCAGTGACCCCGCCTTTTACGAGCAGTACTTC. V usage is TRBV10-2 and J usage is TRBJ2-7; D is uncertain. The V gene's germline CDR1 is WSHSY and CDR2 SAAADI. The CDR3 sequence is 13 residues long. The ends were cut back, 3 bases at V and 4 bases at J, with 10 bases in the middle.

The rearrangement joins TRBV5-1 to TRBJ2-3, with D possibly matching TRBD1 (6 bases). Trimming left V 4 bases short and J 4 bases short, with 16 bases between. The CDR3 totals 15 residues. Looked up from germline, CDR1 is SGHRS and CDR2 is YFSETQ. Here the CDR3 reads CASSAGQWPPDTQYF. The CDR3 DNA follows: TGCGCCAGCAGCGCTGGACAGTGGCCTCCAGATACGCAGTATTTT.

This clone was picked up one time. The chain employs TRBV18 and TRBJ1-5; D perhaps matches TRBD1 (5 bases). CDR1 KGHSH and CDR2 LQKENI come from the germline V gene. Trimming shortened V by 0 bases and J by 9 bases, and 12 bases separated the two germline ends. The CDR3 consists of 14 residues. The CDR3 loop is CASSPPGTPGPQHF. CDR3 DNA: TGTGCCAGCTCACCACCCGGGACTCCCGGGCCCCAGCATTTT. Drawing the rest from reference TRBV18 and TRBJ1-5, the complete variable domain is NAGVMQNPRHLVRRRGQEARLRCSPMKGHSHVYWYRQLPEEGLKFMVYLQKENIIDESGMPKERFSAEFPKEGPSILRIQQVVRGDSAAYFCASSPPGTPGPQHFGDGTRLSIL.

The J gene is TRBJ1-5, the V gene TRBV3-1 (or the pseudogene TRBV3-2); 10 nucleotides match TRBD1. Germline V gene sequence: CDR1 LGHDT, CDR2 YNNKEL (reference sequence). CDR3 length: 17 residues. The ends lost 2 bases at V and 6 bases at J; junction bases unmatched: 10. CDR3 DNA sequence: TGTGCCAGCAGCCAACTGGACAGGGGGGAGAGGGGTCAGCCCCAGCATTTT. It codes for CASSQLDRGERGQPQHF.

The rearrangement uses TRBV6-5 and TRBJ2-1; possibly TRBD2 for D (5 bases). Trimming removed 6 bases from V and 4 bases from J, with 7 bases in between. Per germline, CDR1 MNHEY and CDR2 SVGAGI. The CDR3 spans 12 residues. CDR3 region: CASRDLYNEQFF. DNA for the CDR3: TGTGCCAGCAGGGACTTGTACAATGAGCAGTTCTTC.

CDR3 coding DNA: TGCAGTGCTAGAGGCGTAAAACTGTTTTTT. This encodes CSARGVKLFF. The rearrangement uses TRBV20-1 and TRBJ1-4, with D unresolved. CDR1 and CDR2 from the germline V gene are DFQATT and SNEGSKA (reference sequence). The CDR3 runs to 10 residues. Trimming shortened V by 1 base and J by 10 bases, and 4 bases separated the two germline ends.

This rearrangement joins TRBV19 to TRBJ2-5, with 9 bases matching TRBD1. Germline-derived CDR1 and CDR2 are LNHDA and SQIVND (reference sequence). V lost 3 bases to trimming and J lost 7 bases; unmatched junction nucleotides: 21. There are 19 residues in the CDR3. CDR3 nucleotide sequence: TGTGCCAGTAGTATCCAGTATTCAATCGGGACAGGGCCGGGGGGGACCCAGTACTTC. As protein: CASSIQYSIGTGPGGTQYF. Using reference TRBV19 and TRBJ2-5 for the parts outside the CDR3, the full variable domain is DGGITQSPKYLFRKEGQNVTLSCEQNLNHDAMYWYRQDPGQGLRLIYYSQIVNDFQKGDIAEGYSVSREKKESFPLTVTSAQKNPTAFYLCASSIQYSIGTGPGGTQYFGPGTRLLVL.

Remarks on this clone: At one boundary the junction diverges from the germline segment, which might be a read error. This rearrangement joins TRBV7-9 to TRBJ2-1; a possible D gene is TRBD2 (6 bases). CDR3 size: 12 residues. CDR1 and CDR2 from the germline V gene are SEHNR and FQNEAQ (reference sequence). CDR3 region: CASSPGASVLIF. Here the CDR3 DNA reads TGTGCCAGCAGCCCCGGGGCTAGCGTACTTATCTTC.

The genes are TRBV5-8 and TRBJ2-7, with D perhaps matching TRBD1 (6 bases). Germline V CDR1 and CDR2: SGHTS, YDEGEE. The CDR3 consists of 16 residues. Trimming took 0 bases from V and 3 from J, leaving 16 bases between them. The CDR3 bases are TGTGCCAGCAGCTTGGCTGGGACATCGCTCGGCTACGAGCAGTACTTC. It yields the protein CASSLAGTSLGYEQYF.

Points on this clone: Other DNA sequences within the sample encode an identical CDR3. V and J are TRBV28 and TRBJ1-5, with a tentative D call TRBD1 (5 bases). CDR1 and CDR2 from the germline V gene are MDHEN and SYDVKM. V was shortened by 6 bases and J by 7 bases, with 10 bases between the two germline ends. The CDR3 has 12 amino acids. CDR3 protein: CASSQQGQPQHF. CDR3 coding DNA: TGTGCCAGCAGCCAGCAGGGACAGCCCCAGCATTTT.

The chain joins TRBV20-1 to TRBJ2-1, with D perhaps matching TRBD1 (6 bases). This CDR3 region has 14 residues. The germline CDR1 and CDR2 sequences are DFQATT and SNEGSKA (reference sequence). V lost 3 bases and J lost 10, with 19 bases in between. DNA of the CDR3: TGCAGTGCTAGTGGGGGCAGGATCTCAGGGGAGCAGTTCTTC. Its translation is CSASGGRISGEQFF.

The chain combines TRBV9 with TRBJ2-3; a weak D match, TRBD2 (7 bases). Germline loops: CDR1 SGDLS, CDR2 YYNGEE. The CDR3 contains 15 residues. Trimming shortened V by 4 bases and J by 4 bases, and 16 bases separated the two germline ends. The CDR3: CASSPLGGPADTQYF. The CDR3 nucleotides read TGTGCCAGCAGCCCCCTGGGGGGGCCCGCAGATACGCAGTATTTT.

As DNA, the CDR3 is TGTGCCAGCAGTTTAATGGAGAACACCGGGGAGCTGTTTTTT. This encodes CASSLMENTGELFF. The chain combines TRBV27 with TRBJ2-2; D gene unclear. V lost 2 bases to trimming and J lost 1 base, with 5 bases between them. There are 14 residues in the CDR3. CDR1 MNHEY and CDR2 SMNVEV come from the germline V gene (reference sequence).

This chain links TRBV9 with TRBJ1-1; D unclear. Trimming removed 1 base at V and 3 bases at J, with 10 bases between. In germline, CDR1 is SGDLS, CDR2 YYNGEE. The CDR3 contains 14 residues. The DNA of the CDR3 is TGTGCCAGCAGCGTAAACAGAGAGTACACTGAAGCTTTCTTT. Residues: CASSVNREYTEAFF.

This sequence joins TRBV7-3 and TRBJ1-2; tentative D call: TRBD1 (5 bases). Trimming removed 3 bases at V and 3 bases at J, with 8 bases between. The germline V gene encodes CDR1 SGHTA and CDR2 FQGTGA. The length of the CDR3 is 13 residues. CDR3 protein: CASSFGADYGYTF. In DNA, the CDR3 is TGTGCCAGCAGCTTCGGGGCAGACTATGGCTACACCTTC.

This rearrangement joins TRBV4-1 to TRBJ2-1; D is unclear. Germline loops: CDR1 MGHRA, CDR2 YSYEKL. The CDR3 is 17 amino acids. V gave up 0 bases and J gave up 5 bases, with 17 bases separating them. The CDR3 spells CASSQEGFGRGNNEQFF. CDR3 sequence (DNA): TGCGCCAGCAGCCAAGAGGGGTTCGGGCGAGGTAACAATGAGCAGTTCTTC.

The CDR3 reads CASNFAGQTTGELFF. The CDR3 DNA reads TGTGCCAGCAATTTTGCCGGACAGACCACCGGGGAGCTGTTTTTT. V and J are TRBV9 and TRBJ2-2; weak D call: TRBD1 (6 bases). This CDR3 comprises 15 residues. Germline CDR1 reads SGDLS; CDR2 reads YYNGEE. Between the trimmed V and J ends, which lost 6 bases and 4 bases, there was a span of 16 bases.

This sequence joins TRBV5-6 and TRBJ1-1; D gene uncertain. The germline V gene encodes CDR1 SGHDT and CDR2 YYEEEE. V lost 0 bases, J lost 3 bases, and 9 bases lay in between. The CDR3 is made up of 14 amino acids. DNA of the CDR3: TGTGCCAGCAGCTTGGTCCCCGGGGACACTGAAGCTTTCTTT. It translates to CASSLVPGDTEAFF.

The rearrangement links TRBV7-9 to TRBJ1-2; TRBD1 matches 9 bases. This CDR3 has 15 amino acids. In germline, CDR1 is SEHNR, CDR2 FQNEAQ (reference sequence). V trimming: 5 bases; J trimming: 0 bases; junction bases outside the gene matches: 4. In DNA form, the CDR3 reads TGTGCCAGCAGCCAGGACAGGGGACCTAACTATGGCTACACCTTC. Its translation is CASSQDRGPNYGYTF.

This clone was detected a few times. The chain couples TRBV11-3 to TRBJ2-3; 12 bases align to TRBD2. The CDR3 is 16 amino acids. The germline V gene has CDR1 SGHNT and CDR2 YENEEA. Trimming at V came to 4 bases and at J to 2 bases, leaving 4 bases not matched to a gene. The CDR3 DNA sequence: TGTGCCAGCAGCTCAAGACTAGCGGGGGACACAGATACGCAGTATTTT. This translates into CASSSRLAGDTDTQYF. Supplemented by reference TRBV11-3 and TRBJ2-3, the full variable domain reads EAGVVQSPRYKIIEKKQPVAFWCNPISGHNTLYWYLQNLGQGPELLIRYENEEAVDDSQLPKDRFSAERLKGVDSTLKIQPAELGDSAVYLCASSSRLAGDTDTQYFGPGTRLTVL.